The entry below gives a single TCR beta chain sequence along with its context. The V gene's germline CDR1 is SGHRS and CDR2 YFSETQ. The CDR3 is made up of 15 amino acids. The trim removed 5 bases at V and 0 bases at J, leaving 4 bases unmatched. This specimen belongs to a study of low-dose radiotherapy and immunotherapy resistance in tumors. Study as a whole: A total of 13 Gy over 26 weeks was given to Cohort 2 as 1 Gy per fraction every two weeks. Daily intake of oral aspirin 300 mg by patients lasted four cycles and began on cycle 1 day 1.

Both TCRalpha and TCRbeta chains were reverse transcribed with V-gene-specific primers. Amplification of TCRs used a constant-region primer and V-primer adapter for 20 PCR cycles. MiXCR, applied by TCRdb to the reads, yields one record per CDR3 protein. The sample has about 7,300 distinct CDR3 sequences, roughly 84% seen once. The gene calls are TRBV5-1 and TRBJ1-3; 8 bases align to TRBD1. This receptor was identified in a human donor with advanced metastatic prostate, ovarian, gallbladder or colorectal cancer (not recorded which). This table probably holds off-target reads from a library built for another chain. The CDR3 DNA follows: TGCGCCAGCAGTCTGGACAGGGACTCTGGAAACACCATATATTTT. This gives the protein CASSLDRDSGNTIYF.